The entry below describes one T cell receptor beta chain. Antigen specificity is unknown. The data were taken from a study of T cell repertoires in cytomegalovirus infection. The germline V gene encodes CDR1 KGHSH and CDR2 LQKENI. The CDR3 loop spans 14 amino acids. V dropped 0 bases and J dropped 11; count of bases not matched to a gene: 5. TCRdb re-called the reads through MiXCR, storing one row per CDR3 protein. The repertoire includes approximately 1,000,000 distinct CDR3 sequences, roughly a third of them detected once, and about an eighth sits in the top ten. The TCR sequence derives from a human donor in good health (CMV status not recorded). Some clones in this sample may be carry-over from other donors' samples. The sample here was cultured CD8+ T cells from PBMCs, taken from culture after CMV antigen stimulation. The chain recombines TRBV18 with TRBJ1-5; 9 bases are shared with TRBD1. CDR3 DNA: TGTGCCAGCTCACCACCGGGACAGGGTTTGTCCCAGCATTTT. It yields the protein CASSPPGQGLSQHF.